This TCR beta chain was captured in a study of regulatory T cells in long-lasting Graves disease. Per the germline V gene, CDR1 is SGHVS and CDR2 is FQNEAQ. After removal of 5 bases from V and 3 bases from J, the junction contained 8 bases not matched to a gene. The CDR3 is 16 amino acids. Time point specified: persistent/refractory GD, antithyroid drugs over 5 years with positive TRAb. PBMCs were the source of the RNA used for TCR sequencing. Study-level points and caveats: Not thyroid tissue but only peripheral blood was studied. The number of shared public clonotypes was higher in persistent patients (approximately 2,500) than new patients (about 910).

This clonotype was recorded at least ten times. Its cognate antigen is unknown. In building TCR beta libraries, iRepertoire HTBI primers were used together with Arm-PCR of CDR3 regions. Per the original data handling: Segment identification across samples yielded 55 to 65 TRBV and approximately 15 TRBJ segments. TCRdb reprocessed the multiplex PCR reads via MiXCR and lists one record per CDR3 protein. The V and J calls reflect TCRdb's pipeline rather than the authors' work. The table has fewer than 450,000 distinct CDR3 sequences, around 22% seen once. V is TRBV7-8 and J is TRBJ1-5, with TRBD1 identical over 9 bases. This receptor was identified in a female donor with Graves disease. The sample here was peripheral blood mononuclear cells (PBMCs), taken when the disease was refractory, from a patient treated with antithyroid drugs. The CDR3 DNA reads TGTGCCAGCAGCACCTACGACAGGGGGACCAATCAGCCCCAGCATTTT. It specifies CASSTYDRGTNQPQHF.